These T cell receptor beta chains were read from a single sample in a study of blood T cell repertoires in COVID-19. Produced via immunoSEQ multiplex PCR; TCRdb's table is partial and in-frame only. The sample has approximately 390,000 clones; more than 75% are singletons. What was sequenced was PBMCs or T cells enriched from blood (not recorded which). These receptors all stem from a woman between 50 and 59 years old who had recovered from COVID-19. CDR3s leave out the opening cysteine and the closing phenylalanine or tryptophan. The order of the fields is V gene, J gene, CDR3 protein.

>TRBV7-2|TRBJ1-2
ASSTYYYGYT
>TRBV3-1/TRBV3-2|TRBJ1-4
ASSPRQSNEKLF
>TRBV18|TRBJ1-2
ASSPIPGQLNYGYT
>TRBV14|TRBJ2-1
ASSPSSYNEQF
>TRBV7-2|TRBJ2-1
ASSLVSGAYNEQF
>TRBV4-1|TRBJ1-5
ASSPGQLINQPQH
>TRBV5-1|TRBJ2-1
ASSLGITGLSEQF
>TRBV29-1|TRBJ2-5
SVVGGGETQY
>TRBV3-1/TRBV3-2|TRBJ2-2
ASSQDGWSGELF
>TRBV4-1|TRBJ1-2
ASSQTGTGQGYT
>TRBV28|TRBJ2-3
ASSSTTSGVVDTQY
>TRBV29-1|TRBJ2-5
SVDKGYETQY
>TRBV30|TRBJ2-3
AWGQGYSTDTQY
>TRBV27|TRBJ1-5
ASSLRGRGQPQH
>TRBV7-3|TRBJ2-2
ASSLTFGTGFTGELF
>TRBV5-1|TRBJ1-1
ASSLRSVVVNTEAF
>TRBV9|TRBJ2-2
ASSVETSGTGELF
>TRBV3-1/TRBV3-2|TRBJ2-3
ASSPIPGGSTDTQY
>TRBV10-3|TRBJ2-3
AISESNSGKEAQY
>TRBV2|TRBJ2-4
ASSVEGSAKNIQY
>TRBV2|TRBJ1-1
ASSGQGSTEAF
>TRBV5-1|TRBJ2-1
ASSFRTSGGEQF
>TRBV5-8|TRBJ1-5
ASSLGDSGGQPQH
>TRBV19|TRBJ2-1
ASSIQWGKETEQF
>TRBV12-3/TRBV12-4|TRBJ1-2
ASSRQAPIGYT
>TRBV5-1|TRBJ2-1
ASSFQGQLYNEQF
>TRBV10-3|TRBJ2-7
AIRGTGINEQY
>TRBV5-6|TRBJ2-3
ASSGPPDRGRTDTQY
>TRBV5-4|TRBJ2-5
ASSPSMDRAQETQY
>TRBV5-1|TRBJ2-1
ASSLGELGGAYNEQF
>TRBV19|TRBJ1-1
ASSDSGALPEAF
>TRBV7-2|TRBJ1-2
ASSAFLGQGIGYT
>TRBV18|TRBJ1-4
ASSRRRQENEKLF
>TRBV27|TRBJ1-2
ASSLSGGYYGYT